This TCR beta chain originates from a study of cytomegalovirus exposure and HLA in healthy donors (dated by TCRdb to between 2016 and 2019). Concerning the study at large: An earlier analysis of some 550 of the donors reported 250 to 350 Gb of sequence data and 117 million unique TCR beta sequences from roughly 180 million T cells. Among 398 genotyped donors of the cohort, an average of around 240,000 unique TCR beta nucleotide sequences was sequenced per donor, of which about 20% were non-productive. Roughly 300 gigabases of sequencing data and approximately 92 million unique TCR sequences made up an early release that covered 500 to 650 HLA-typed donors. A separate validation cohort of roughly 120 different subjects was used in addition to the roughly 700-subject first cohort. A later analysis re-analyzed previously published TCR beta repertoires from about 730 donors and added high-resolution HLA genotyping to study TCR occurrence patterns. HLA typing included class I and class II loci at four-digit resolution. The study aimed to test whether cataloging public T cell receptors could reveal signatures of past pathogen exposure. The study combined high-throughput TCR immunosequencing, statistical association of individual TCRs with disease status, and machine learning to predict cytomegalovirus infection status. Donor age, sex, ethnicity and CMV serostatus were compiled together with the repertoire data. Rather than drawing on any new phenotypic data, the later analysis identified candidate immune exposures from TCR beta sequences and the way those sequences occurred across donors. All discovery cohort repertoires had been generated using a single sequencing platform. An earlier analysis of 587 of the donors used high-throughput TCR beta sequencing to judge whether each TCR beta V gene segment behaved as functional or pseudogenic. A later genetic analysis used genome-wide SNP genotypes for about 55% of the 666 donors, treating that subset as a discovery cohort. Typing coverage varied by locus: about 620-630 donors for A, B, C, DRB1 and DQB1; 522 for DQA1; over 600 for DPA1; about 450 for DPB1. The genetic ancestry cluster associated with self-reported Caucasian donors included approximately 85% of the 398 genotyped donors. The study used immunosequencing to profile the T cell repertoires of more than 650 subjects and linked those repertoires to cytomegalovirus serostatus. Because of strong linkage in the cohort, roughly 5 DR-DQ haplotypes were treated as single units for association and clustering. Study-wide conclusions, independent of this receptor: A cluster of highly shared sequence variants was judged likely to represent a technical artifact of the sequencing pipeline. Linkage disequilibrium might explain the correlated functional status among segregating V segments, but an unknown experimental factor could not be excluded. It was suggested by the authors that the approach could potentially be generalized to other disease states and immunological phenotypes. The only immune exposure information available for the cohort was CMV serostatus. According to a later analysis, most CMV-associated TCR beta chains appeared to be HLA-restricted, and the HLA associations seemed to be driven largely by CMV exposure. Roughly uniform sequencing depth across donors was assumed in presence/absence analyses, although this assumption may not hold. The classifier was reported to diagnose cytomegalovirus status with high specificity and sensitivity in both the original cohort and the validation cohort. Compared with the approximately 700-donor mean, donors in an Asian-associated ancestry cluster had fewer N-insertions in productive TCRs, according to a later genetic analysis. Several of the top co-occurrence clusters appeared to be linked to parvovirus B19, influenza, CMV and Epstein-Barr virus, according to a later analysis. Some 15 rarely observed V segments, including chromosome 9 orphons, were excluded from the earlier analysis of several hundred of the donors because counts were too low. A later analysis found that HLA-associated TCR beta chains were more clonally expanded and had lower generation probabilities than equally common non-associated chains. This cohort had only TCR beta chains sequenced, and the lack of alpha or paired-chain data limited which features could be detected. In vitro tests confirmed that three of the cytomegalovirus-associated TCR beta chains recognize cytomegalovirus antigens. Assigning TCR associations to individual alleles was difficult when HLA alleles, especially DR and DQ, strongly co-occurred. At a false discovery rate of 0.05, a later analysis linked roughly 17,000 TCR beta sequences to specific HLA alleles. Broadly in line with IMGT annotations, most TCR beta V segments showed up in productive rearrangements about 87% or about 30% of the time in an earlier analysis of around 600 of the donors. Some IMGT-functional V segments, including TRBV6-2 and TRBV6-3, could not be distinguished by the 87-base-pair reads and were therefore excluded. In a later analysis, the rate of TCR association differed among HLA loci, with DRB1 alleles having the most associated TCRs and HLA-C alleles having the fewest. A further reported finding was that TCR beta sequences accurately predicted the HLA-A and HLA-B alleles for most subjects in the first cohort. V-gene and J-gene trimming of TCR beta chains was associated with a missense DCLRE1C variant in a later genetic analysis, and the association was replicated in an independent cohort. A total of some 180 TCR beta chains were listed by the study as associated with cytomegalovirus. Most TCR sequences were observed very rarely across donors, whereas some public TCRs were present in many individuals. Because HLA typing was missing for some donors at each locus, association tests included only the typed subset.

A remark on this clone: Its antigen remains undetermined. No base quality values were provided; no much bigger clone lies one nucleotide off.

The cohort consisted of some 730 healthy bone marrow donors. At the time of sampling, every cohort member was nominally healthy, though immune exposures that went unrecorded were likely present. The donor was CMV seronegative and was included in the group of a few hundred seronegative cohort members. A peripheral blood sample was provided by each donor, and peripheral blood mononuclear cells were used for TCR beta sequencing. Genomic DNA extraction from the blood cell samples was performed with the Qiagen DNeasy Blood Extraction Kit. Library preparation employed the immunoSEQ multiplex PCR assay. The multiplex PCR relied on a mix of 60 forward primers for TCR Vbeta segments and 13 reverse primers for TCR Jbeta segments. The CDR3 region of rearranged TCR beta genes was amplified from genomic DNA by a multiplex PCR assay. On the Illumina HiSeq System, the amplified TCR beta libraries were sequenced as 87-base-pair reads. On the authors' methods: In a later analysis, some 80 million unique TCR beta chains were counted across the 500 to 850 repertoires, and roughly 9.9 million of these chains were shared by at least two donors. To remove PCR and sequencing errors, raw reads were error-corrected and collapsed into unique sequences using a nearest-neighbor algorithm that merged closely related sequences. Alignment of CDR3 sequences to IMGT reference sequences was used to assign V, D and J gene segments. For a sequence to be retained, a match of at least six nucleotides was required to both a V gene segment and a J gene segment. A rearrangement was called productive if the CDR3 had no stop codons and remained in frame with V and J, and every other rearrangement was called non-productive. CDR3 was defined by IMGT convention, running from the second conserved V-encoded cysteine to the conserved J-encoded phenylalanine. In an earlier analysis of some 550 of the donors, sequences lacking an unambiguous match to a single V gene segment were excluded. An earlier analysis of 587 of the donors classified V segments as functional when productive rearrangements were above 56.7% and as segregating when the standard deviation between donors was above 5%. A statistical classification framework was built to diagnose cytomegalovirus status from the catalog of TCR beta chain sequences. In a later analysis, V and J genes were assigned by comparing TCR nucleotide sequences against IMGT/GENE-DB human TR gene sequences. Using the TCRdist pipeline, a later analysis assigned CDR3 sequences along with most-parsimonious VDJ recombination scenarios. In a later analysis, every TCR beta chain was defined by the combination of its CDR3 amino acid sequence and its V-gene family, and reads without a unique V-gene family were dropped. To address suspected cross-contamination and a sequencing artifact, a later analysis removed 592 highly shared, low-generation-probability nucleotide sequences. For each public chain, a later analysis derived a clonal expansion index from normalized ranks of inferred template counts within each repertoire. In a later analysis, generation probabilities were computed with a VDJ recombination model fitted to out-of-frame rearrangements, and the resulting probabilities were checked against IGoR. In a later analysis, TCR-TCR, TCR-HLA and TCR-CMV co-occurrence was scored with hypergeometric tests, and a repertoire-size bias correction was applied to TCR pairs. To estimate false discovery rates, a later analysis permuted the HLA or CMV assignments 20 times. In a later analysis, co-occurring TCRs were grouped using DBSCAN, with TCRdist sequence similarity added in when clustering inside HLA-allele-positive subsets. Co-occurrence clustering excluded repertoires with fewer than 30,000 or more than 120,000 public chains, plus five with anomalous nucleotide sharing. Sourced from immuneACCESS, this table was stored by TCRdb with only in-frame sequences that have V and J called. A share of the clones is absent; for the studies checked, an unresolved V gene accounts for under half, and the remainder has no known explanation. V and J calls and clone size are those listed in that table; D and trimming were worked out from the DNA. The sample table records about 180,000 clones; more than 80% of these occur just once. 4.8% of the sample belongs to the ten largest clones.

Cut back by 6 bases and 4 bases, the V and J ends lie 15 bases apart. The CDR3 holds 14 amino acids from the cysteine to the phenylalanine. Of the read, only the CDR3 DNA is kept; its 42 bases are in frame from base 1. CDR1 and CDR2 are drawn from the germline V gene: LGHNT, FRNRAP. Material for sequencing was PBMCs. The receptor chain draws on TRBV12-5 and TRBJ1-1; matching of 5 bases hints at TRBD1 as the D gene. The TCR was taken from a man aged 18-30 years in good health and CMV-seronegative. The DNA sequence follows: TGTGCTAGTGGCAATGGGGGGACGGGCACTGAAGCTTTCTTT. It specifies CASGNGGTGTEAFF. The reference TRBV12-5 and TRBJ1-1 proteins fill in what lies around the CDR3, so the full variable domain reads DARVTQTPRHKVTEMGQEVTMRCQPILGHNTVFWYRQTMMQGLELLAYFRNRAPLDDSGMPKDRFSAEMPDATLATLKIQPSEPRDSAVYFCASGNGGTGTEAFFGQGTRLTVV.